Each of the 16 T cell receptor beta chains below was sequenced from the same sample in a study of blood T cell repertoires in COVID-19. TCRdb's copy holds only in-frame clones and misses some; the assay was immunoSEQ multiplex PCR. The sample has some 170,000 clones, around 90% seen once. The sample consisted of peripheral blood. The receptors stem from a woman in her forties or fifties with acute or convalescent COVID-19.

The DNA of the CDR3 is TGTGCCAGTACGGGACAGGGGGCCCCTCAGCCCCAGCATTTT. This encodes CASTGQGAPQPQHF. The chain recombines TRBV19 with TRBJ1-5; 12 bases map to TRBD1. The germline V gene encodes CDR1 LNHDA and CDR2 SQIVND (reference sequence). Germline trimming cut 7 bases from V and 6 bases from J; bases unmatched to any gene: 4. The CDR3 runs to 14 residues.

J is TRBJ2-1 and V is TRBV9; TRBD1 matches 8 bases. This CDR3 contains 16 residues. J was trimmed by 2 bases and V by 4 bases; bases with no gene match: 8. In germline, CDR1 is SGDLS, CDR2 YYNGEE. The CDR3 region is CASSLPGQVAYNEQFF. The CDR3 DNA reads as TGTGCCAGCAGCCTCCCGGGACAGGTTGCCTACAATGAGCAGTTCTTC. The whole variable domain, remainder taken from reference TRBV9 and TRBJ2-1, is DSGVTQTPKHLITATGQRVTLRCSPRSGDLSVYWYQQSLDQGLQFLIQYYNGEERAKGNILERFSAQQFPDLHSELNLSSLELGDSALYFCASSLPGQVAYNEQFFGPGTRLTVL.

This sequence joins TRBV10-3 and TRBJ1-2; 10 positions match TRBD1. V trimming: 2 bases; J trimming: 5 bases; junction bases outside the gene matches: 2. CDR1 is ENHRY, CDR2 SYGVKD, per germline. The CDR3 contains 14 residues. The CDR3 DNA sequence: TGTGCCATCAGTGAGGGGACAGGGGAATATGGCTACACCTTC. The encoded protein is CAISEGTGEYGYTF.

This clone was seen once. V usage is TRBV5-1 and J usage is TRBJ1-2; 7 bases map to TRBD1. The CDR3 is 14 residues long. Germline V lookup: CDR1 SGHRS, CDR2 YFSETQ. J lost 6 bases, V lost 2 bases, and 7 bases had no gene match. CDR3 loop: CASSFGQQGNGYTF. Written as DNA, the CDR3 is TGCGCCAGCAGCTTTGGTCAACAGGGGAATGGCTACACCTTC.

V is TRBV12-5 and J is TRBJ1-3; tentatively, D is TRBD1 (5 bases). Germline loops: CDR1 LGHNT, CDR2 FRNRAP. CDR3 length: 17 residues. Trimming took 0 bases from V and 2 from J, leaving 14 bases between them. CDR3 residues: CASGLVANLGAGNTIYF. DNA for the CDR3: TGTGCTAGTGGTTTGGTCGCCAATTTAGGGGCTGGAAACACCATATATTTT.

The chain has TRBV7-2 and TRBJ2-5; tentatively, D is TRBD1 (5 bases). V was clipped by 1 base and J by 5 bases, with 14 bases between them. CDR1 and CDR2 from the germline V gene are SGHTA and FQGNSA. This CDR3 has 15 residues. The CDR3 sequence is CASSLGGQGSETQYF. As DNA, the CDR3 is TGTGCCAGCAGCTTAGGAGGTCAGGGAAGTGAGACCCAGTACTTC.

The chain links TRBV9 to TRBJ2-1, with 13 positions matching TRBD2. The V gene end was trimmed by 3 bases and the J gene end by 6 bases; junction bases not matched to a gene: 6. The germline V gene encodes CDR1 SGDLS and CDR2 YYNGEE. The CDR3 is 16 amino acids. This CDR3 is CASSALLAGGFNEQFF. CDR3 nucleotides: TGTGCCAGCAGCGCCTTACTAGCGGGAGGGTTCAATGAGCAGTTCTTC.

V is TRBV6-5 and J is TRBJ1-3; no reliable D call. Trimming took 10 bases from V and 0 from J, leaving 13 bases between them. This CDR3 comprises 14 residues. CDR1 is MNHEY, CDR2 SVGAGI, per germline. The CDR3, as DNA: TGTGCCACCGGGATCCTCAGCTCTGGAAACACCATATATTTT. Translating gives CATGILSSGNTIYF.

The chain joins TRBV9 to TRBJ1-1; 7 bases match TRBD1. Looked up from germline, CDR1 is SGDLS and CDR2 is YYNGEE. V dropped 0 bases and J dropped 1; count of bases not matched to a gene: 9. The CDR3 covers 17 residues. The CDR3 nucleotides read TGTGCCAGCAGCGTAGCCCTATCTACAGGGGCGAACACTGAAGCTTTCTTT. It specifies CASSVALSTGANTEAFF.

J is TRBJ1-2 and V is TRBV6-6, with TRBD1 as a possible D gene (6 bases). V dropped 7 bases and J dropped 7 bases, with 16 bases sitting between them. Germline CDR1 reads MNHNY; CDR2 reads SVGAGI (reference sequence). The CDR3 totals 13 residues. In DNA, the CDR3 is TGTGCCAGCACCAACAGGGAGAAGGGTGGCTACACCTTC. It encodes CASTNREKGGYTF.

The rearrangement links TRBV30 to TRBJ1-4; D uncertain. Germline-derived CDR1 and CDR2 are GTSNPN and SVGIG (reference sequence). Trimming took off 0 bases at V and 7 bases at J, with 9 bases between the two ends. This CDR3 spans 13 amino acids. CDR3 residues: CAWSVLVREKLFF. As DNA, the CDR3 is TGTGCCTGGAGTGTACTTGTCCGTGAAAAACTGTTTTTT.

The chain uses TRBV5-8 and TRBJ2-1; 7 nucleotides align to TRBD2. The J segment lost 4 bases and the V segment lost 2 bases, leaving 6 bases of the junction unmatched. Germline V gene lookup returns CDR1 SGHTS and CDR2 YDEGEE. The CDR3 contains 15 residues. The CDR3 spells CASSLGLADYNEQFF. CDR3 nucleotide sequence: TGTGCCAGCAGCTTAGGGCTAGCGGATTACAATGAGCAGTTCTTC. The full variable domain, rest sourced from reference TRBV5-8 and TRBJ2-1, is EAGVTQSPTHLIKTRGQQATLRCSPISGHTSVYWYQQALGLGLQFLLWYDEGEERNRGNFPPRFSGRQFPNYSSELNVNALELEDSALYLCASSLGLADYNEQFFGPGTRLTVL.

The J gene is TRBJ1-5, the V gene TRBV6-5, with 7 nucleotides matching TRBD1. The CDR3 sequence is 12 residues long. Germline V gene lookup returns CDR1 MNHEY and CDR2 SVGAGI. Trimming removed 8 bases from V and 2 bases from J; junction bases left unmatched: 0. This CDR3 is CASGQGNQPQHF. CDR3 nucleotide sequence: TGTGCCAGCGGACAGGGCAATCAGCCCCAGCATTTT.

The rearrangement links TRBV29-1 to TRBJ2-5, with a weak D call TRBD1 (6 bases). The CDR3 has 15 amino acids. Looked up from germline, CDR1 is SQVTM and CDR2 is ANQGSEA. V was cut by 3 bases and J by 5 bases, with 19 bases left in between. CDR3 region: CSVERQDLGWETQYF. CDR3 DNA sequence: TGCAGCGTTGAGCGACAGGACCTCGGATGGGAGACCCAGTACTTC.

Comments on this clone: The sample carries other DNA sequences with the same CDR3. V usage is TRBV29-1 and J usage is TRBJ2-7; 10 bases align to TRBD1. The CDR3 extends over 12 amino acids. Germline V gives CDR1 SQVTM, CDR2 ANQGSEA. V was clipped by 4 bases and J by 3 bases; unmatched bases: 0. The CDR3: CSVGDRGYEQYF. As DNA, the CDR3 is TGCAGCGTTGGGGACAGGGGCTACGAGCAGTACTTC.

V and J are TRBV19 and TRBJ2-7; tentatively, D is TRBD1 (5 bases). V was trimmed by 4 bases and J by 6 bases, leaving 13 bases between them. Per germline, CDR1 LNHDA and CDR2 SQIVND (reference sequence). This CDR3 is built from 13 residues. The CDR3 region has the DNA TGTGCCAGTAGTAATAGACAGCCCTCCGAGCAGTACTTC. This translates into CASSNRQPSEQYF.